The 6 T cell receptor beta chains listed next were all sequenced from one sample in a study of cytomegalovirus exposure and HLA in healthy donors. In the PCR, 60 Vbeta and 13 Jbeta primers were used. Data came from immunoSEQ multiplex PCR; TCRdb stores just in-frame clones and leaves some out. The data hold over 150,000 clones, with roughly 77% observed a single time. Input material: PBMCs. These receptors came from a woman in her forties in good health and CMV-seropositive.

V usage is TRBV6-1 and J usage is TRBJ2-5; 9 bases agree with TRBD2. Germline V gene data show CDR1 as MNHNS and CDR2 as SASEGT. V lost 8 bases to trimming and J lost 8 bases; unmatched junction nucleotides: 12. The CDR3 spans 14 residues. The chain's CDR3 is CASFGGGGGETQYF. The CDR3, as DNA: TGTGCCAGCTTTGGGGGCGGGGGGGGAGAAACCCAGTACTTC.

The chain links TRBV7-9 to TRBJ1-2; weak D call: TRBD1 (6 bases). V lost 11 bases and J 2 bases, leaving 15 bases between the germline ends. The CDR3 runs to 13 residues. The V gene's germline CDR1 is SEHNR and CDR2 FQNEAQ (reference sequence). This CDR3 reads CAGRQDGNYGYTF. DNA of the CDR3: TGTGCCGGAAGACAGGATGGGAACTATGGCTACACCTTC.

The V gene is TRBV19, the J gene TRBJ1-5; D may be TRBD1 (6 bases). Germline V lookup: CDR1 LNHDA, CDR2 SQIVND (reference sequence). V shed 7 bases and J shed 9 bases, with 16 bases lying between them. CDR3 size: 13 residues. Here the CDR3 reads CASTSTGVGPQHF. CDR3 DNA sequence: TGTGCCAGTACCTCGACAGGAGTCGGGCCCCAGCATTTT.

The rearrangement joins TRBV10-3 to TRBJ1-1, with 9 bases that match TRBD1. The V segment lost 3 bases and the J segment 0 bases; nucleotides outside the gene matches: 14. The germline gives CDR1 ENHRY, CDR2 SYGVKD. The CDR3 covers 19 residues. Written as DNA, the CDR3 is TGTGCCATCAGTGATATAAACAGGGGGCACGATACCATGAACACTGAAGCTTTCTTT. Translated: CAISDINRGHDTMNTEAFF.

For the CDR3, the DNA is TGTGCCAGCAGCGTAGGGTCGACTAGCGGAACCTACAATGAGCAGTTCTTC. This gives the protein CASSVGSTSGTYNEQFF. The chain links TRBV9 to TRBJ2-1, with 9 positions matching TRBD2. The CDR3 sequence is 17 residues long. The V gene's germline CDR1 is SGDLS and CDR2 YYNGEE. The V segment lost 0 bases and the J segment 2 bases; nucleotides outside the gene matches: 6.

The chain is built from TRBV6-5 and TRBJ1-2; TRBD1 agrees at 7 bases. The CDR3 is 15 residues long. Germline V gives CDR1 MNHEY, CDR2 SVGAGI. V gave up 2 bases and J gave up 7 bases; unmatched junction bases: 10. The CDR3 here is CASSYEMTGNFGYTF. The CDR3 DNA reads TGTGCCAGCAGTTACGAGATGACAGGGAATTTTGGCTACACCTTC.